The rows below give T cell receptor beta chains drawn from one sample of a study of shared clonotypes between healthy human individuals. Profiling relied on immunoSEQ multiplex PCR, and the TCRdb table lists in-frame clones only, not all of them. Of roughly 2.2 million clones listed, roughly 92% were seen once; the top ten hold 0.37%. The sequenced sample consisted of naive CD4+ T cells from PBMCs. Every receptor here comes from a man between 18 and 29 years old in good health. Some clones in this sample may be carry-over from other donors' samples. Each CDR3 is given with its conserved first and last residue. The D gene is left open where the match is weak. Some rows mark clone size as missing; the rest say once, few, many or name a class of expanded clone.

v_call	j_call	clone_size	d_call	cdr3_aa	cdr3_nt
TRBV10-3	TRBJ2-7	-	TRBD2	CAISRQAGVSQVYEQYF	TGTGCCATCAGTCGCCAAGCGGGAGTCAGTCAGGTCTACGAGCAGTACTTC
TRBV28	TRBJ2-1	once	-	CASSTGSAYNEQFF	TGTGCCAGCAGTACCGGGAGCGCCTACAATGAGCAGTTCTTC
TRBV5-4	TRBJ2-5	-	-	CASRGGTAFQETQYF	TGTGCCAGCAGAGGGGGGACAGCCTTCCAAGAGACCCAGTACTTC
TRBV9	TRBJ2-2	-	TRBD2	CASSVGRLAISGELFF	TGTGCCAGCAGCGTCGGTCGACTAGCTATATCCGGGGAGCTGTTTTTT
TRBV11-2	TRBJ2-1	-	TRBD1	CASSPGQGARFDEQFF	TGTGCCAGCAGCCCGGGTCAGGGGGCGCGGTTCGATGAGCAGTTCTTC
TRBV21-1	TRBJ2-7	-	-	CASSKVSGHEQYF	TGTGCCAGCAGCAAAGTTTCGGGACACGAGCAGTACTTC
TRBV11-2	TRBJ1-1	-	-	CASSYTTNTEAFF	TGTGCCAGCAGCTATACAACGAACACTGAAGCTTTCTTT
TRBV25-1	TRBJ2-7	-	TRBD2	CASSERELYEQYF	TGTGCCAGCAGTGAGCGGGAGCTCTACGAGCAGTACTTC
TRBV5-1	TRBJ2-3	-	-	CASSLRTRTDTQYF	TGCGCCAGCAGCTTGAGGACACGCACAGATACGCAGTATTTT
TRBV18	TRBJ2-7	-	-	CASSPGFDGYEQYF	TGTGCCAGCTCACCGGGCTTTGATGGGTACGAGCAGTACTTC
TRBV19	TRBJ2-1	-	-	CATLDPGRSYNEQFF	TGTGCCACCTTAGATCCGGGGAGGTCCTACAATGAGCAGTTCTTC
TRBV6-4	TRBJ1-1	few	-	CASSPSALNTEAFF	TGTGCCAGCAGTCCCTCGGCCTTGAACACTGAAGCTTTCTTT
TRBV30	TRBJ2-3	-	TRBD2	CAWSQLGGAAGSSGDTQYF	TGTGCCTGGAGCCAACTTGGTGGTGCAGCGGGGTCCAGCGGGGATACGCAGTATTTT
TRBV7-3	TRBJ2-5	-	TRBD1	CASSPGTASETQYF	TGTGCCAGCAGCCCAGGGACAGCATCAGAGACCCAGTACTTC
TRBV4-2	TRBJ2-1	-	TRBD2	CASSHGYGGGRPGSYNEQFF	TGTGCCAGCAGCCATGGATATGGGGGGGGACGGCCGGGTAGCTACAATGAGCAGTTCTTC